This entry features one TCR beta chain sequence. The healthy adult donors were HIV-negative and reported no recent acute infections or vaccinations. The data are from a study of shared clonotypes between healthy human individuals. Germline V gene data show CDR1 as SGHDN and CDR2 as FVKESK. This CDR3 contains 14 residues. V shed 4 bases and J 5 bases; nucleotides not matched to a gene: 6. Clones were sequenced by immunoSEQ multiplex PCR, and TCRdb holds only the in-frame ones, with some missing. The data show just over 2,000,000 clones, with 90% to 95% seen just once and more than 0.1% held by the top ten.

The clonotype was recovered from a man aged 18 to 30 in good health. Sequenced sample: naive CD4+ T cells sorted from blood. Regarding subset: CD45RA+ positively selected. The chain couples TRBV14 to TRBJ2-5; 8 bases line up with TRBD2. CDR3 bases: TGTGCCAGCAGCCGTAGGACTAGCTGGGAGACCCAGTACTTC. Residues: CASSRRTSWETQYF.